This TCR beta chain was observed in a study of shared clonotypes between healthy human individuals. Turning to the study itself: Samples came from a couple of female and a few male donors aged 18 to 49. Study observations and caveats: Sampling used blood alone; tissue repertoires probably differ. Donor clonotype sharing was expected to depend on sequencing depth.

As concerns this clone: Its target is not known.

Replicate PCRs run on sorted subsets employed 200 ng DNA, around 27,000 T cell genomes. Method: immunoSEQ multiplex PCR; TCRdb's copy keeps in-frame clones and lacks some. The sample comprises under 1,900,000 clones, 98% of which are singletons, and around 0.33% rests with the top ten. J gave up 4 bases and V 6 bases, and 19 bases lay outside the gene matches. This CDR3 is built from 18 residues. Germline assignment: CDR1 MNHEY and CDR2 SMNVEV (reference sequence). The chain carries TRBV27 and TRBJ2-3, with 7 bases matching TRBD2. The TCR was taken from a young man in good health. The sequencing input was naive CD4+ T cells sorted from blood. The subset denotes: CD45RA+ positively selected. This CDR3 is CASRSQPFRGSRSDTQYF. As DNA, the CDR3 is TGTGCCAGCAGATCCCAACCCTTTCGCGGGAGTAGGTCAGATACGCAGTATTTT.